The 13 T cell receptor beta chains below all came from one sample that was sequenced in a study of blood T cell repertoires in COVID-19. Sequenced by immunoSEQ multiplex PCR; TCRdb stores in-frame clones only, minus some. The sample lists about 70,000 clones, 87% seen once, with 11% in the top ten. Specimen: peripheral blood. The receptors originated from a woman younger than 30 with acute or convalescent COVID-19.

V is TRBV25-1 and J is TRBJ2-3; 7 bases match TRBD2. CDR1 is MGHDK, CDR2 SYGVNS, per germline. The CDR3 loop spans 14 amino acids. The J segment lost 2 bases and the V segment lost 6 bases, leaving 5 bases of the junction unmatched. In DNA form, the CDR3 reads TGTGCCAGCAGCAACCTAGCGGCCACAGATACGCAGTATTTT. The encoded protein is CASSNLAATDTQYF. Supplemented by reference TRBV25-1 and TRBJ2-3, the full variable domain reads EADIYQTPRYLVIGTGKKITLECSQTMGHDKMYWYQQDPGMELHLIHYSYGVNSTEKGDLSSESTVSRIRTEHFPLTLESARPSHTSQYLCASSNLAATDTQYFGPGTRLTVL.

The chain joins TRBV11-2 to TRBJ2-7; no clear D. From germline, CDR1 is SGHAT and CDR2 FQNNGV. Trimming shortened V by 1 base and J by 5 bases, and 9 bases separated the two germline ends. There are 13 residues in the CDR3. The CDR3 coding sequence is TGTGCCAGCAGCTTAGTCCCCGAGAACGAGCAGTACTTC. It codes for CASSLVPENEQYF.

The chain is built from TRBV29-1 and TRBJ1-4; D is perhaps TRBD1 (6 bases). The CDR3 spans 13 residues. The germline CDR1 and CDR2 sequences are SQVTM and ANQGSEA. V lost 7 bases to trimming and J lost 10 bases, with 19 bases between them. In DNA, the CDR3 is TGCAGCGGAGGAGGGGGGGGTGACGGAAAACTGTTTTTT. It is translated as CSGGGGGDGKLFF.

This chain joins TRBV7-9 and TRBJ2-5; 7 bases fit TRBD1. J gave up 3 bases and V 10 bases, and 2 bases lay outside the gene matches. Germline V gene sequence: CDR1 SEHNR, CDR2 FQNEAQ (reference sequence). The CDR3 sequence is 11 residues long. CDR3 sequence reads: CATGQEETQYF. As DNA, the CDR3 is TGTGCCACCGGACAGGAAGAGACCCAGTACTTC.

The table lists this clone with a few counts. The chain uses TRBV5-5 and TRBJ1-6, with TRBD1 as a possible D gene (6 bases). The V end lost 2 bases, the J end lost 7 bases, and 13 bases lay between the germline ends. CDR1 and CDR2 from the germline V gene are SGHKS and YYEKEE (reference sequence). This CDR3 region has 15 residues. CDR3 region: CASSFRDTVNSPLHF. Written as DNA, the CDR3 is TGTGCCAGCAGCTTCCGGGACACAGTGAATTCACCCCTCCACTTT. Full variable domain (rest looked up from reference TRBV5-5 and TRBJ1-6): DAGVTQSPTHLIKTRGQQVTLRCSPISGHKSVSWYQQVLGQGPQFIFQYYEKEERGRGNFPDRFSARQFPNYSSELNVNALLLGDSALYLCASSFRDTVNSPLHFGNGTRLTVT.

CDR3: CSASRGKTQYF. The CDR3 DNA is TGCAGTGCAAGCCGGGGGAAGACCCAGTACTTC. The chain uses TRBV20-1 and TRBJ2-5; weak D call: TRBD2 (6 bases). The germline V and J ends were trimmed by 6 bases and 6 bases, with 11 bases remaining between them. The CDR3 loop spans 11 amino acids. Germline lookup yields CDR1 DFQATT and CDR2 SNEGSKA (reference sequence).

The chain couples TRBV4-1 to TRBJ2-5, with TRBD1 matching over 8 bases. V was pared by 0 bases and J by 4 bases, with 7 bases of the junction left unmatched. This CDR3 is 16 amino acids long. Looked up from germline, CDR1 is MGHRA and CDR2 is YSYEKL. The CDR3 sequence is CASSQDRTGWGETQYF. The CDR3 coding sequence is TGCGCCAGCAGCCAAGATAGGACAGGGTGGGGAGAGACCCAGTACTTC.

This clone was observed once. The chain combines TRBV29-1 with TRBJ1-1; TRBD1 matches 8 bases. J gave up 4 bases and V 3 bases, and 4 bases lay outside the gene matches. The V gene's germline CDR1 is SQVTM and CDR2 ANQGSEA. The CDR3 spans 13 residues. For the CDR3, the DNA is TGCAGCGTTGACCCGACAGGGGTCACTGAAGCTTTCTTT. It specifies CSVDPTGVTEAFF.

This clone was recorded once. The CDR3 is CASSVGAGSTDTQYF. DNA of the CDR3: TGTGCCAGCAGCGTAGGGGCGGGGAGCACAGATACGCAGTATTTT. The rearrangement uses TRBV9 and TRBJ2-3; D is perhaps TRBD2 (6 bases). Trimming stripped 0 bases from V and 0 bases from J, with 8 bases between. The CDR3 has 15 amino acids. Per germline, CDR1 SGDLS and CDR2 YYNGEE.

V usage is TRBV28 and J usage is TRBJ1-5; the match to TRBD1 covers 7 bases. Per germline, CDR1 MDHEN and CDR2 SYDVKM. V shed 2 bases and J 4 bases; nucleotides not matched to a gene: 14. This CDR3 contains 18 residues. The CDR3 DNA reads TGTGCCAGCAGTTTACCCCGCGGCGGGACAGATACAAATCAGCCCCAGCATTTT. Its translation: CASSLPRGGTDTNQPQHF.

The chain carries TRBV29-1 and TRBJ2-1; 11 bases fit TRBD1. CDR1 and CDR2 from the germline V gene are SQVTM and ANQGSEA. This CDR3 comprises 12 residues. The V segment lost 6 bases and the J segment 6 bases; nucleotides outside the gene matches: 1. The CDR3 sequence: CSVGTGGNEQFF. The CDR3 DNA is TGCAGCGTAGGGACAGGGGGCAATGAGCAGTTCTTC.

The rearrangement uses TRBV5-5 and TRBJ2-1; maybe TRBD1 (5 bases). The CDR3 sequence is 13 residues long. V was trimmed by 4 bases and J by 7 bases, leaving 12 bases between them. Germline V CDR1 and CDR2: SGHKS, YYEKEE (reference sequence). The chain's CDR3 is CASSPTVVNEQFF. DNA for the CDR3: TGTGCCAGCAGCCCGACAGTTGTAAATGAGCAGTTCTTC.

The V and J genes are TRBV21-1 and TRBJ2-1; the table's D call TRBD1 went unverified against the DNA. TRBV21-1 is listed as a pseudogene. The CDR3 consists of 17 residues. This CDR3 reads CASSKGGLADSCNEQFF. Here the CDR3 DNA reads TGTGCCAGCAGCAAAGGGGGGCTAGCCGACAGCTGTAATGAGCAGTTCTTC.